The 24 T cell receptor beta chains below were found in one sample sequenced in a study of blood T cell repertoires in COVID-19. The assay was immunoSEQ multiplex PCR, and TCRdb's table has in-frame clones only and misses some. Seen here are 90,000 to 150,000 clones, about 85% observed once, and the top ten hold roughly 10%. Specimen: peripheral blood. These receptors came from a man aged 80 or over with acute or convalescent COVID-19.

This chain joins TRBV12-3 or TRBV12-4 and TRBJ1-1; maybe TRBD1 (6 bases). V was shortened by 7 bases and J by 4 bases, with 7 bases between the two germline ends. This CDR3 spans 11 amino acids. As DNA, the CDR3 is TGTGCCAGCAAGGACAGCACTGAAGCTTTCTTT. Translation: CASKDSTEAFF.

CDR3 DNA sequence: TGCGCCAGCAGCTTGAACCCCCGTGGACCCGGGACAGGAAATCTCCAAGAGACCCAGTACTTC. It is translated as CASSLNPRGPGTGNLQETQYF. The chain carries TRBV5-1 and TRBJ2-5; 8 bases are shared with TRBD1. Germline CDR1 SGHRS, CDR2 YFSETQ. Germline trimming cut 1 base from V and 1 base from J; bases unmatched to any gene: 21. There are 21 residues in the CDR3.

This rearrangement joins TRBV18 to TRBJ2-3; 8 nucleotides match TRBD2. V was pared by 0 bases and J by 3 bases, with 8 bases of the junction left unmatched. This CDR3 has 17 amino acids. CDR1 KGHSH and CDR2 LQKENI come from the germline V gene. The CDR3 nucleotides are TGTGCCAGCTCACCACCGGGACTAGTTGGCAGAACAGATACGCAGTATTTT. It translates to CASSPPGLVGRTDTQYF.

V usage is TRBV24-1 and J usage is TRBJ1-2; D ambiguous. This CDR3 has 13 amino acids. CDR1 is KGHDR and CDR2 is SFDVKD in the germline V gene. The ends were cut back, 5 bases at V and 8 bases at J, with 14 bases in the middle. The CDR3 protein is CATSGVARAGYTF. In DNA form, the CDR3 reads TGTGCCACCAGTGGCGTCGCGAGGGCGGGCTACACCTTC.

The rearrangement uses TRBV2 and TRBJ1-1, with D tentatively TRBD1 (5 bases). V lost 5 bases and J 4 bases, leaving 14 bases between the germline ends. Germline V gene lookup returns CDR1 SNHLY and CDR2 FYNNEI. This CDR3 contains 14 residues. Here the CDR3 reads CASSSDGGGTEAFF. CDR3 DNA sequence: TGTGCCAGCAGTTCTGACGGCGGGGGCACTGAAGCTTTCTTT.

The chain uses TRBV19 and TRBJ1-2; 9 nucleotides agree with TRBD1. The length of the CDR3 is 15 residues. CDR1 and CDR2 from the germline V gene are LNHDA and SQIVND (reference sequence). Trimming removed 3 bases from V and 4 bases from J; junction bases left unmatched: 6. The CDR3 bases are TGTGCCAGTAGTATCGGGGGACAGGGATCCTATGGCTACACCTTC. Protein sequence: CASSIGGQGSYGYTF.

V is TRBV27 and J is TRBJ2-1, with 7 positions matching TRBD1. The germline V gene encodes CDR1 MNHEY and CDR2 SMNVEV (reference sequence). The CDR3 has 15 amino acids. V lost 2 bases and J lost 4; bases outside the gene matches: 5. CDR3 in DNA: TGTGCCAGCAGTTTAGGATGGGACAGTTACAATGAGCAGTTCTTC. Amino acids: CASSLGWDSYNEQFF.

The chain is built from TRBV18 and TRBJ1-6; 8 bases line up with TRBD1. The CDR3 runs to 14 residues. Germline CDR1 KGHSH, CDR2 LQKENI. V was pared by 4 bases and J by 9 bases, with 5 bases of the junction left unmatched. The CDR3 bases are TGTGCCAGCTCACAGGACAGGGTGGGTTCACCCCTCCACTTT. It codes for CASSQDRVGSPLHF.

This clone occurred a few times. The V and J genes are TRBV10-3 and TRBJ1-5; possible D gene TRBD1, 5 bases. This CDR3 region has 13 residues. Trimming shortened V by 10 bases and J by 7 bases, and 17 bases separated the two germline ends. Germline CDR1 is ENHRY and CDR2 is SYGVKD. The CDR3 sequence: CASLGGTGQPQHF. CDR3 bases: TGTGCCAGCTTAGGCGGGACTGGCCAGCCCCAGCATTTT.

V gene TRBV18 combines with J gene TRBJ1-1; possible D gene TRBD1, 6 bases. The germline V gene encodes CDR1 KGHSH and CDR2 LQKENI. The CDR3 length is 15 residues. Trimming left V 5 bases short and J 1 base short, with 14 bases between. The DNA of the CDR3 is TGTGCCAGCTCAATTCCAGGGGCGGGGAACACTGAAGCTTTCTTT. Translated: CASSIPGAGNTEAFF.

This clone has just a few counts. CDR3 in amino acids: CASRREEAYNEQFF. The CDR3 DNA is TGTGCCAGCAGACGGGAGGAGGCCTACAATGAGCAGTTCTTC. The J gene is TRBJ2-1, the V gene TRBV7-2, with 7 bases aligning to TRBD2. Germline CDR1 is SGHTA and CDR2 is FQGNSA. Trimming took 6 bases from V and 2 from J; bases not matched to a gene: 4. The CDR3 length is 14 residues.

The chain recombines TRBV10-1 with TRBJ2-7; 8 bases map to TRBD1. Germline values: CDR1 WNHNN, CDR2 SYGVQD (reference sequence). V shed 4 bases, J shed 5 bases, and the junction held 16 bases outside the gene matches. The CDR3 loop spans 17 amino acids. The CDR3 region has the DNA TGCGCCAGCAGTGCCGAGACCCGGGACAGGATCCTAGACGAGCAGTACTTC. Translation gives CASSAETRDRILDEQYF.

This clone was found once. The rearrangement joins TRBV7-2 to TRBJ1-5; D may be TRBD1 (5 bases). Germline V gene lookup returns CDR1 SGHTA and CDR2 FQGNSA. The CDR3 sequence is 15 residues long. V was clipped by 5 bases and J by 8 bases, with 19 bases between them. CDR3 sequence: CASSPPSRGFEPQHF. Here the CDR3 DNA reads TGTGCCAGCAGCCCCCCGTCAAGGGGTTTTGAGCCCCAGCATTTT.

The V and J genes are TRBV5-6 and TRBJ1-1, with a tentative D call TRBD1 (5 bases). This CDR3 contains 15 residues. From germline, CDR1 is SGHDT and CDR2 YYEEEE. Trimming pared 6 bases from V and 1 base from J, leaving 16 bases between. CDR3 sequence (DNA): TGTGCCAGCACCTACAGACAGCTTAAGAACACTGAAGCTTTCTTT. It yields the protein CASTYRQLKNTEAFF.

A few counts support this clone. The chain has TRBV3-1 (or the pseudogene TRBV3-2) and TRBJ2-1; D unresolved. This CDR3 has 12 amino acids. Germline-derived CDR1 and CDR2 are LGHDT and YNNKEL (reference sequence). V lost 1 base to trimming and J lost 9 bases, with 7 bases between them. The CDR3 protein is CASSQVLSEQFF. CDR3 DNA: TGTGCCAGCAGCCAAGTGTTGAGTGAGCAGTTCTTC.

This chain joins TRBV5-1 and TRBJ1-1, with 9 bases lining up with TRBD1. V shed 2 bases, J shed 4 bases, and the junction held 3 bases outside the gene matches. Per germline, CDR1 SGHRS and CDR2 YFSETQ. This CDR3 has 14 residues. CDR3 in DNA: TGCGCCAGCAGCTTCCTGGACAGGGGCACTGAAGCTTTCTTT. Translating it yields CASSFLDRGTEAFF.

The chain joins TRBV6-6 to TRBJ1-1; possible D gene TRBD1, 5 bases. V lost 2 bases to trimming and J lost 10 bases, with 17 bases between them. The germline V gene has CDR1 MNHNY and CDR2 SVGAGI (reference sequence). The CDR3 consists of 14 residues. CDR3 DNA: TGTGCCAGCAGTTACCAAACAGGCTTCGGCGGAGCTTTCTTT. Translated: CASSYQTGFGGAFF.

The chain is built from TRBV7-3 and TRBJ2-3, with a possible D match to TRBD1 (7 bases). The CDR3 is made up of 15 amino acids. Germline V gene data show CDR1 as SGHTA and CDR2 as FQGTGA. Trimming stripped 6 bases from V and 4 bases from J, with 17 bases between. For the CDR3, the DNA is TGTGCCAGCAGTAGAGGAGGGGGCTCCGCAGATACGCAGTATTTT. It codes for CASSRGGGSADTQYF. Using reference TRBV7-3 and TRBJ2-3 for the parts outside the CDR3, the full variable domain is GAGVSQTPSNKVTEKGKYVELRCDPISGHTALYWYRQSLGQGPEFLIYFQGTGAADDSGLPNDRFFAVRPEGSVSTLKIQRTERGDSAVYLCASSRGGGSADTQYFGPGTRLTVL.

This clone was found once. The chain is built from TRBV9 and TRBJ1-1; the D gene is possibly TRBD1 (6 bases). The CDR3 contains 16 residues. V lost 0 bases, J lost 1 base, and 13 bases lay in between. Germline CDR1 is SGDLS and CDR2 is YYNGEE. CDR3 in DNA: TGTGCCAGCAGCGTAGGATACGCCAGGGGGAACACTGAAGCTTTCTTT. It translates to CASSVGYARGNTEAFF.

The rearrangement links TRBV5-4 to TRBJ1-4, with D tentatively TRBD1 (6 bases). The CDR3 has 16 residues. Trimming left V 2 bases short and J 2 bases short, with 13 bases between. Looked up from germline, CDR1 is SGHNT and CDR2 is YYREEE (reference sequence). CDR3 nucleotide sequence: TGTGCCAGCAGCTTCGGGGGGCGGGCGACTAATGAAAAACTGTTTTTT. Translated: CASSFGGRATNEKLFF.

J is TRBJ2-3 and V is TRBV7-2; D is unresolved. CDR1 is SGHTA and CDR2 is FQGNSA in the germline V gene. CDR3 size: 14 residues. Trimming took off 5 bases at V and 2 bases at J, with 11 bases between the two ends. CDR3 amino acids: CASSRGLVTDTQYF. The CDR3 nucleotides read TGTGCCAGCAGCCGCGGTCTTGTCACAGATACGCAGTATTTT.

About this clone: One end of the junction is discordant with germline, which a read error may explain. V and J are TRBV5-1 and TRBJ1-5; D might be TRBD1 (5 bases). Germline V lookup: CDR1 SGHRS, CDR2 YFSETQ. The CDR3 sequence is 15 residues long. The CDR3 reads CARSPWGGGYQPQHF. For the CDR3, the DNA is TGCGCCCGCAGCCCGTGGGGGGGTGGGTATCAGCCCCAGCATTTT.

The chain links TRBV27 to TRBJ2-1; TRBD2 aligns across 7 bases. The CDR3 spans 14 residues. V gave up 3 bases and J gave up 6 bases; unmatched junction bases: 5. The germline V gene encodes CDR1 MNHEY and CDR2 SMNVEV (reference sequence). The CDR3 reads CASSFRLASNEQFF. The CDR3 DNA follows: TGTGCCAGCAGTTTTAGACTAGCTAGCAATGAGCAGTTCTTC.

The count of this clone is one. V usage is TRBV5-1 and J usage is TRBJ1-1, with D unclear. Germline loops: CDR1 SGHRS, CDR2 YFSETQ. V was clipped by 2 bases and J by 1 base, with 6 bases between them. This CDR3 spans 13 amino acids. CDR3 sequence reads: CASSFTGNTEAFF. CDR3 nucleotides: TGCGCCAGCAGCTTCACCGGGAACACTGAAGCTTTCTTT.